This TCR beta chain stems from a study of CD8 T cells in ankylosing spondylitis. Points from the study as a whole: Reportedly, disease-linked clones are significantly enriched in ankylosing spondylitis patients' matched synovial fluid. Earlier authors reported some of these motif variants in reactive arthritis synovial fluid and blood.

In TCRdb, the 5' RACE reads were re-called with MiXCR into one record per CDR3 protein. Among just over 350,000 distinct CDR3 sequences, 20% to 25% were seen once, and the ten largest hold around 13%. The CDR3 contains 13 residues. Of note for this clonotype: Its matching antigen is unknown.

The V and J genes are TRBV21-1 and TRBJ2-7; the table's D gene call, TRBD2, was not cross checked with the DNA. TRBV21-1 is given as a pseudogene. Sequencing was done on a sample of blood, either unsorted or a sorted T cell fraction (not recorded which). The TCR comes from a male donor with ankylosing spondylitis or in good health (not recorded which). CDR3 DNA sequence: TGTGCCAGCAGCAATGGGCCAGACTACGAGCAGTACTTC. Its translation is CASSNGPDYEQYF.